This TCR beta chain emerged from a study of blood T cell repertoires in COVID-19. Study information: Acute and convalescent COVID-19 samples came from the United States, Italy and Spain. Sources were T cells, B-cell-depleted T cells, or PBMCs; the material itself was cDNA or gDNA.

CDR3 size: 15 residues. Per the germline V gene, CDR1 is LNHDA and CDR2 is SQIVND (reference sequence). The V end was cut by 6 bases, the J end by 5 bases, with 14 bases between. Original analysis: Scientists estimated how many nucleated cells there were by amplifying reference gene primers. Profiled with immunoSEQ multiplex PCR; TCRdb holds only in-frame clones, not every one. V and J calls and clone size are given by that table; D and trimming were obtained from the DNA. The repertoire holds some 99,000 clones, with roughly nine tenths as singletons. The material sequenced was peripheral blood. The chain recombines TRBV19 with TRBJ1-6; the D gene is possibly TRBD1 (6 bases). This TCR derives from a man between 65 and 85 years old with acute or convalescent COVID-19. The CDR3 bases are TGTGCCAGTAGGATAAGGACAGCCGATAATTCACCCCTCCACTTT. It specifies CASRIRTADNSPLHF.